This T cell receptor (beta chain) was sequenced in a study of blood T cells in healthy people across ages (dated by TCRdb to about 2015). Regarding the research as a whole: In model experiments, template switching captured about one uniquely barcoded TCR beta cDNA molecule for every two T cells. The study measured age-related changes in TCR beta repertoire diversity using deep sequencing normalized with unique cDNA molecular identifiers. Donors were grouped into four age groups: young (average 16 years), middle-aged (roughly 37), aged (around 56) and long-lived (roughly 80). Donors of different ages were randomly distributed across sequencing lanes to avoid experimental bias. For two donors (one aged 18 to 30 and one aged 80 or older), the study analyzed two additional independent replicas of 1 million unique cDNA reads from the same blood draw. Study-level results and caveats: Estimates of total diversity based on one million sequenced T cells were considered lower bounds and underestimates. Compared with the aged group, more naive CD4+ T cells, fewer expanded clones and increased TCR diversity were shown by the long-lived group, suggesting age selection. Observed TCR beta diversity per million T cells fell roughly linearly with age, and a significant reduction was already apparent by age around 44. Conclusive comparison of naive and antigen-experienced compartments was prevented by the profiling of bulk unsorted PBMCs. Because the CMV infection status of the donors was unknown, age-related changes in expanded clonotypes may potentially have been confounded. Observed TCR beta diversity correlated strongly with the percentage of naive T cells measured by flow cytometry.

Receptor amplification or capture employed 5' RACE. For sequencing, an Illumina HiSeq 2500 was employed. The second PCR ran for about 6 to 12 cycles and used a J-beta primer mix along with a sample-barcoded 5' primer. A template-switch 5' adaptor carrying 12 random nucleotides introduced a unique molecular identifier onto each TCR beta cDNA molecule. Each sample yielded at least 2.5 million CDR3-containing paired-end reads. First-strand cDNA was synthesized from all RNA with the Mint cDNA synthesis kit, primed by a TRBC-specific oligonucleotide. Following uracil-DNA glycosylase treatment, all cDNA underwent a first 18-cycle PCR with the universal primers M1SS and BC2_uni_R. As for the original processing: Normalization of each sample was performed by random selection of 1 million high-quality reads, each carrying a distinct molecular identifier. Reads sharing molecular identifiers were discarded rather than binned into consensus sequences. MiTCR, with a Q25 quality threshold and the strictest error-elimination algorithm, was used for CDR3 identification, clonotype clustering and error correction. Lower-bound total TCR beta diversity was estimated with a nonparametric unseen species model using Euler transformation. TCRdb applied fastp at Q25 and MiXCR to the public reads, then kept only in-frame beta chains. All rows with the same CDR3 protein become a single entry with the most common DNA and genes. None of the V and J calls come from the authors' own analysis; TCRdb made them. This sample gives some 700,000 distinct CDR3 sequences in total; about 20% of them show up just once. The ten top clones hold roughly a fifth of the sample.

Systemically healthy Caucasian individuals from Russia, 35 to 50 in total and aged roughly 6 to 100 years, were included as donors. Roughly 9 milliliters of peripheral blood were drawn from each donor into EDTA-treated Vacutainer tubes. Ficoll-Paque density-gradient centrifugation was used to isolate PBMCs, with at least 6 million per sample. Trizol reagent was used to extract total RNA from PBMCs, with at least 5.5 micrograms per sample. For every donor, an aliquot of PBMCs went through flow cytometry to measure the percentages of naive CD45RAhigh/CD27high T cells. Inclusive of the bounding cysteine and phenylalanine, the CDR3 is 14 residues long. The DNA shown is the 42-base CDR3, in frame from base 1. The germline V and J ends show losses of 9 bases and 11 bases respectively, and no gene match explains 17 bases of the junction. CDR1 and CDR2, looked up from the germline V gene, are MDHEN and SYDVKM.

This clonotype came up a few times. No antigen is known for it. Base qualities were left out, and no much larger clone turns up one base away. Sample: blood. The chain joins TRBV28 to TRBJ2-5; 8 junctional bases match TRBD1. The TCR comes from a man in his 70s in good health. The DNA reads as follows: TGTGCCAGTTCAGGGGGACAGGTAAAATTTGAGCAGTACTTC. It translates to CASSGGQVKFEQYF.